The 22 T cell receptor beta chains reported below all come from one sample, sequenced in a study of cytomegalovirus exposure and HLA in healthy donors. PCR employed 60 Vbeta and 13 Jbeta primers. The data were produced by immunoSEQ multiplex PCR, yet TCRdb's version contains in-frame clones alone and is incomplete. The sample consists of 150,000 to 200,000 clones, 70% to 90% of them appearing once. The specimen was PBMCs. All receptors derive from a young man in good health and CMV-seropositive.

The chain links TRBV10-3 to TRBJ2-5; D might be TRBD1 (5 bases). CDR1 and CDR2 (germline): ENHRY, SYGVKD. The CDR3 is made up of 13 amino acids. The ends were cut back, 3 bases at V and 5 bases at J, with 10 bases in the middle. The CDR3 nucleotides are TGTGCCATCAGTGAAGGGGTGGGCGAGACCCAGTACTTC. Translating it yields CAISEGVGETQYF.

CDR3 nucleotides: TGCAGTGCTGAGGAAATCTCTGAAGCTTTCTTT. Translation: CSAEEISEAFF. V is TRBV20-1 and J is TRBJ1-1; D gene ambiguous. CDR3 length: 11 residues. V gave up 5 bases and J gave up 6 bases, with 10 bases separating them. The germline V gene encodes CDR1 DFQATT and CDR2 SNEGSKA (reference sequence).

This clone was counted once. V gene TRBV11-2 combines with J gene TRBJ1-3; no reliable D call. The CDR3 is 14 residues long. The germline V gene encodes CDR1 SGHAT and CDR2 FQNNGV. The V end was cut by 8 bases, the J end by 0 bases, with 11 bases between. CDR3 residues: CASHRRGSGNTIYF. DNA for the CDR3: TGTGCCAGCCACCGACGGGGCTCTGGAAACACCATATATTTT.

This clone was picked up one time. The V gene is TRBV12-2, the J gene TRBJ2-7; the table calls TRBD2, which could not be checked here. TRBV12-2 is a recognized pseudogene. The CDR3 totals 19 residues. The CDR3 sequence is CASRLPGGVAGGPTYEQYF. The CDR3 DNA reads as TGTGCAAGTCGCCTCCCAGGTGGGGTAGCGGGGGGGCCAACCTACGAGCAGTACTTC.

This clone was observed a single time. As DNA, the CDR3 is TGCGCCAGCAGCCAAGAACACAGTTATAGCAATCAGCCCCAGCATTTT. The encoded protein is CASSQEHSYSNQPQHF. The chain uses TRBV4-1 and TRBJ1-5; no definite D call. From germline, CDR1 is MGHRA and CDR2 YSYEKL. CDR3 size: 16 residues. Trimming removed 0 bases at V and 0 bases at J, with 9 bases between.

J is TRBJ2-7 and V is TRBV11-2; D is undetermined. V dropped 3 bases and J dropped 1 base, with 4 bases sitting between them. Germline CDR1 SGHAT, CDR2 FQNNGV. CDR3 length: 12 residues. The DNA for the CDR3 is TGTGCCAGCAGCTTCACATCCTACGAGCAGTACTTC. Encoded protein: CASSFTSYEQYF.

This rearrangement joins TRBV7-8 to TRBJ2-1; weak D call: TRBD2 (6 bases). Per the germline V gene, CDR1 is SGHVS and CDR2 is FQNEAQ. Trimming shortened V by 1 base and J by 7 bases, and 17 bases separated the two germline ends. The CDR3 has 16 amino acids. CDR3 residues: CASSLGVGTPDNEQFF. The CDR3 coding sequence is TGTGCCAGCAGCTTAGGCGTAGGGACTCCGGATAATGAGCAGTTCTTC.

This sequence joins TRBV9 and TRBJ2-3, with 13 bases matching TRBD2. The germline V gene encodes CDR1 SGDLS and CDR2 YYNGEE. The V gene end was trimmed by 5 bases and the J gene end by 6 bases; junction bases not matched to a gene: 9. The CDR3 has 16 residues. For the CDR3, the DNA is TGTGCCAGCAGGGGCGGGACTAGCGGGGTTGCGGATACGCAGTATTTT. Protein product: CASRGGTSGVADTQYF.

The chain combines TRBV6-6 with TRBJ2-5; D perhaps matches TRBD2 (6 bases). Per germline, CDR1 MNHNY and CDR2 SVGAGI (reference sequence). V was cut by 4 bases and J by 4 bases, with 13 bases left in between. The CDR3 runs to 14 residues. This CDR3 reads CASSWGGMGETQYF. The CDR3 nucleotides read TGTGCCAGCAGTTGGGGCGGGATGGGAGAGACCCAGTACTTC.

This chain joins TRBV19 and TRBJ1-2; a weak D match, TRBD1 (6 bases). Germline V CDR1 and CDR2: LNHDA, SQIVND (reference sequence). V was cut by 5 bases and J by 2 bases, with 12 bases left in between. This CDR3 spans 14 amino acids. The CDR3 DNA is TGTGCCAGTAGTGGCAACACAGGGAACTATGGCTACACCTTC. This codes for CASSGNTGNYGYTF.

The CDR3 nucleotides are TGTGCCAGCAGCTTAGTGACCTTAGCGGGGAGCTCCTACAATGAGCAGTTCTTC. It encodes CASSLVTLAGSSYNEQFF. The chain uses TRBV7-2 and TRBJ2-1, with 8 bases aligning to TRBD2. CDR1 is SGHTA and CDR2 is FQGNSA in the germline V gene. J gave up 0 bases and V 1 base, and 8 bases lay outside the gene matches. There are 18 residues in the CDR3.

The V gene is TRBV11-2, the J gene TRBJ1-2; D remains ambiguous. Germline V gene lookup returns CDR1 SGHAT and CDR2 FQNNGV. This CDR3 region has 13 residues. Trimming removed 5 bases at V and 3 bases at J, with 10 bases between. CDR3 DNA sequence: TGTGCCAGCAGCCCCGGGAGTTACTATGGCTACACCTTC. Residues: CASSPGSYYGYTF.

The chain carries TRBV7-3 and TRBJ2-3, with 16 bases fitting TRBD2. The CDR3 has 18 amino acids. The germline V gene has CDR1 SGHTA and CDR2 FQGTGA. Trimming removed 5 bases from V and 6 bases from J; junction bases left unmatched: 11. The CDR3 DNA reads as TGTGCCAGCAGCCTGGGACTAGCGGGGGGGCCTTTGTGGGATACGCAGTATTTT. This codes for CASSLGLAGGPLWDTQYF. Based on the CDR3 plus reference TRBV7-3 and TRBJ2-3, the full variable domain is GAGVSQTPSNKVTEKGKYVELRCDPISGHTALYWYRQSLGQGPEFLIYFQGTGAADDSGLPNDRFFAVRPEGSVSTLKIQRTERGDSAVYLCASSLGLAGGPLWDTQYFGPGTRLTVL.

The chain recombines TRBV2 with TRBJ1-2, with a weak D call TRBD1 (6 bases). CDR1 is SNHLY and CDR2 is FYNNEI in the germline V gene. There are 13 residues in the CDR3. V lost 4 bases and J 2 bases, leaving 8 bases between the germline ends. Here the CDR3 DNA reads TGTGCCAGCAGTGCACAGGGAAACTATGGCTACACCTTC. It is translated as CASSAQGNYGYTF.

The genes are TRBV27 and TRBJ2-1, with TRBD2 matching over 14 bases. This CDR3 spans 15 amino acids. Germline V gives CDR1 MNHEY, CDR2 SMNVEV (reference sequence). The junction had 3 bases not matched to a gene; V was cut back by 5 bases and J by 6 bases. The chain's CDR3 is CASSLGTSGGNEQFF. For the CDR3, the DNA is TGTGCCAGCAGTCTCGGGACTAGCGGGGGCAATGAGCAGTTCTTC.

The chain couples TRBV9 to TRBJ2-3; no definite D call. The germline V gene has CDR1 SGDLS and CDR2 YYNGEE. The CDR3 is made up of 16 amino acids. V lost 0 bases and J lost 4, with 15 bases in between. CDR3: CASSVAFRRGSDTQYF. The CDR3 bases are TGTGCCAGCAGCGTAGCGTTTCGGAGAGGATCAGATACGCAGTATTTT. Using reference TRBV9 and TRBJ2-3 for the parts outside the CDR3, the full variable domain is DSGVTQTPKHLITATGQRVTLRCSPRSGDLSVYWYQQSLDQGLQFLIQYYNGEERAKGNILERFSAQQFPDLHSELNLSSLELGDSALYFCASSVAFRRGSDTQYFGPGTRLTVL.

CDR3 amino acids: CASRPGSPETQYF. The CDR3 nucleotides are TGTGCCAGCAGGCCCGGGTCCCCGGAGACCCAGTACTTC. The chain couples TRBV7-8 to TRBJ2-5, with unresolved D. In germline, CDR1 is SGHVS, CDR2 FQNEAQ. CDR3 length: 13 residues. Trimming removed 6 bases at V and 5 bases at J, with 13 bases between. Full variable domain (remainder filled in from reference TRBV7-8 and TRBJ2-5): GAGVSQSPRYKVAKRGQDVALRCDPISGHVSLFWYQQALGQGPEFLTYFQNEAQLDKSGLPSDRFFAERPEGSVSTLKIQRTQQEDSAVYLCASRPGSPETQYFGPGTRLLVL.

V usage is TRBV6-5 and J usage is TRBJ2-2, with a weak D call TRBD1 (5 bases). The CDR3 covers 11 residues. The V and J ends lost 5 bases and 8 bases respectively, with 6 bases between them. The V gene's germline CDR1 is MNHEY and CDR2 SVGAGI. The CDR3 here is CASSRTGELFF. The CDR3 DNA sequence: TGTGCCAGCAGTAGGACAGGGGAGCTGTTTTTT.

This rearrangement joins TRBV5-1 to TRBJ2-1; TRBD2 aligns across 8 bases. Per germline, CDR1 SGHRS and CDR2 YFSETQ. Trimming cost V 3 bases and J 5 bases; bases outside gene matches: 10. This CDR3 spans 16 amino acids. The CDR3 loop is CASSSRVAGGNNEQFF. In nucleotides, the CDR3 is TGCGCCAGCAGCTCCAGGGTGGCGGGGGGAAACAATGAGCAGTTCTTC. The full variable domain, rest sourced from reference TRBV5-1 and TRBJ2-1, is KAGVTQTPRYLIKTRGQQVTLSCSPISGHRSVSWYQQTPGQGLQFLFEYFSETQRNKGNFPGRFSGRQFSNSRSEMNVSTLELGDSALYLCASSSRVAGGNNEQFFGPGTRLTVL.

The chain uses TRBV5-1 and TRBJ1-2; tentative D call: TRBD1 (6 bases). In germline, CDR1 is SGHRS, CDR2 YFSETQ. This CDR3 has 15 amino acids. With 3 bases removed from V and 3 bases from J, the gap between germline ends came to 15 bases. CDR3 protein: CASSSWQGSDYGYTF. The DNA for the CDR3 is TGCGCCAGCAGCTCTTGGCAGGGGTCGGACTATGGCTACACCTTC.

The CDR3 here is CASSSGEKLFF. As DNA, the CDR3 is TGTGCCAGCAGTTCTGGCGAAAAACTGTTTTTT. The rearrangement uses TRBV27 and TRBJ1-4; D is unresolved. Germline V lookup: CDR1 MNHEY, CDR2 SMNVEV (reference sequence). Trimming stripped 4 bases from V and 8 bases from J, with 5 bases between. The CDR3 spans 11 residues.

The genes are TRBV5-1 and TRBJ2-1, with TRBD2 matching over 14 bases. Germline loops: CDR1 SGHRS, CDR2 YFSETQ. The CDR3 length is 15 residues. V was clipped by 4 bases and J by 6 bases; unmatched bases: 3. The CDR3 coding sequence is TGCGCCAGCAGCCGGACTAGCGGGGGGTTCAATGAGCAGTTCTTC. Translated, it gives CASSRTSGGFNEQFF.